This TCR beta chain was captured in a study of blood T cell repertoires in COVID-19. About the research overall: Spain, Italy and the United States supplied samples that represented acute and convalescent COVID-19. PBMCs, B-cell-depleted T cells, or T cells were the source of the cDNA or gDNA that made up the material.

Germline CDR1 reads LNHDA; CDR2 reads SQIVND (reference sequence). Trimming removed 3 bases at V and 5 bases at J, with 16 bases between. CDR3 length: 15 amino acids. Source study methods: Reference gene primer amplification gave nucleated cell count estimates. Method: immunoSEQ multiplex PCR; TCRdb's copy keeps in-frame clones and lacks some. V and J calls and clone size come straight from that table; D and trimming were deduced from the DNA. The data contain tens of thousands of clones, about nine tenths of them singletons. The sequenced sample consisted of peripheral blood. The chain combines TRBV19 with TRBJ1-2; D not resolved. The TCR comes from a woman aged 40 to 50 with active COVID-19. This chain's CDR3 is CASSMRSGTGYGYTF. CDR3 bases: TGTGCCAGTAGTATGAGATCAGGTACTGGGTATGGCTACACCTTC.